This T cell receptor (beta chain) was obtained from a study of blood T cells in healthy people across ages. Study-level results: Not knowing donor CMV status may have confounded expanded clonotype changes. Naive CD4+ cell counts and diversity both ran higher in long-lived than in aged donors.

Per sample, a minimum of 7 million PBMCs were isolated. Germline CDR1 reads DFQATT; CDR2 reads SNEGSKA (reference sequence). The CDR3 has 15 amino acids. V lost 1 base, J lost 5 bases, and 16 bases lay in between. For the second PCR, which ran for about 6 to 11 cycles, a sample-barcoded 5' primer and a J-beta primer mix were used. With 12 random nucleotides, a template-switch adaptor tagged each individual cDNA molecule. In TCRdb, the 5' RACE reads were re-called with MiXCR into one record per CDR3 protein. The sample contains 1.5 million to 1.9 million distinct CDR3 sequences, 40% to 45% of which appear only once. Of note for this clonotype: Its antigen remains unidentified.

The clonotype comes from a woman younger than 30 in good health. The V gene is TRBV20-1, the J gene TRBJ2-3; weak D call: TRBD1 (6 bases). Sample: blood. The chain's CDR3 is CSARARGTPVDTQYF. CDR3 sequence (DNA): TGCAGTGCTAGAGCGAGGGGGACCCCGGTAGATACGCAGTATTTT.